These 8 T cell receptor beta chains originate from one sample sequenced in a study of blood T cell repertoires in COVID-19. Generated by immunoSEQ multiplex PCR, the TCRdb table keeps only in-frame clones and is missing some. The sample has 30,000 to 40,000 clones; around nine tenths are singletons. The sample consisted of peripheral blood. The receptors shown here come from a man aged 55 to 70 with active COVID-19.

The CDR3, as DNA: TGTGCCAGCAGCTCGGACAGGGTTTTGGAGCAGTACTTC. This translates into CASSSDRVLEQYF. The rearrangement uses TRBV5-6 and TRBJ2-7; 8 bases are shared with TRBD1. The ends lost 3 bases at V and 7 bases at J; junction bases unmatched: 6. The CDR3 is 13 amino acids. The germline CDR1 and CDR2 sequences are SGHDT and YYEEEE.

The chain uses TRBV13 and TRBJ2-3; TRBD2 agrees at 12 bases. Losses at the gene ends were 4 bases for V and 2 bases for J; bases not matched to a gene: 22. The germline gives CDR1 PRHDT, CDR2 FYEKMQ (reference sequence). The CDR3 runs 22 residues. The CDR3 region has the DNA TGTGCCAGCAGCTCAACCCCTAGCGGGAGGGTGACTCGGAGGAGGGCCACAGATACGCAGTATTTT. Translation: CASSSTPSGRVTRRRATDTQYF.

CDR3 loop: CASSEDRFSGNTIYF. CDR3 DNA: TGTGCCAGCAGTGAAGACAGGTTCTCTGGAAACACCATATATTTT. This rearrangement joins TRBV25-1 to TRBJ1-3; D is possibly TRBD1 (6 bases). Germline lookup yields CDR1 MGHDK and CDR2 SYGVNS. This CDR3 spans 15 amino acids. With 2 bases removed from V and 0 bases from J, the gap between germline ends came to 8 bases. The full variable domain, with the rest looked up from reference TRBV25-1 and TRBJ1-3, is EADIYQTPRYLVIGTGKKITLECSQTMGHDKMYWYQQDPGMELHLIHYSYGVNSTEKGDLSSESTVSRIRTEHFPLTLESARPSHTSQYLCASSEDRFSGNTIYFGEGSWLTVV.

The chain uses TRBV4-1 and TRBJ2-3, with D perhaps matching TRBD2 (6 bases). The CDR3 runs to 17 residues. Germline V gene data show CDR1 as MGHRA and CDR2 as YSYEKL. Trimming removed 0 bases from V and 4 bases from J, with 17 bases in between. CDR3 in amino acids: CASSQDFGRGMSDTQYF. The CDR3 DNA follows: TGCGCCAGCAGCCAAGATTTCGGCCGCGGGATGTCAGATACGCAGTATTTT.

The chain couples TRBV11-3 to TRBJ1-1; TRBD1 is a possible D gene (5 bases). Trimming took 4 bases from V and 4 from J, leaving 10 bases between them. The CDR3 is 13 amino acids. CDR1 is SGHNT, CDR2 YENEEA, per germline. CDR3 protein: CASSSRGGTEAFF. The CDR3 DNA is TGTGCCAGCAGCTCCCGCGGGGGCACTGAAGCTTTCTTT.

The V call is TRBV4-2, the J call TRBJ2-6, with D tentatively TRBD2 (6 bases). In germline, CDR1 is LGHNA, CDR2 YNFKEQ. V was clipped by 0 bases and J by 2 bases, with 8 bases between them. The CDR3 length is 16 residues. CDR3 protein: CASSQDGGTGANVLTF. The CDR3 nucleotides are TGTGCCAGCAGCCAAGATGGAGGGACTGGGGCCAACGTCCTGACTTTC.

The gene calls are TRBV15 and TRBJ2-2; TRBD1 matches 8 bases. Looked up from germline, CDR1 is LNHNV and CDR2 is YYDKDF (reference sequence). After removal of 5 bases from V and 8 bases from J, the junction contained 7 bases not matched to a gene. The CDR3 consists of 14 residues. CDR3 sequence reads: CATSPGQGGGELFF. For the CDR3, the DNA is TGTGCCACCAGCCCAGGACAGGGTGGGGGGGAGCTGTTTTTT.

The V gene is TRBV12-5, the J gene TRBJ2-3; tentatively, D is TRBD1 (5 bases). The V end was cut by 5 bases, the J end by 3 bases, with 15 bases between. This CDR3 spans 15 amino acids. CDR1 LGHNT and CDR2 FRNRAP come from the germline V gene. This CDR3 reads CASGLGLGVTDTQYF. CDR3 nucleotides: TGTGCTAGTGGTCTCGGGCTAGGGGTGACAGATACGCAGTATTTT.